The 32 T cell receptor beta chains in this list originate from one sample, sequenced in a study of T cells in Graves' hyperthyroidism and ophthalmopathy. Using RNA transcripts as the source, TCR beta CDR3 regions were amplified. Using the HTBI primer set, a first-round RT-PCR was run on the TCR CDR3. TCRdb processed the multiplex PCR reads anew with MiXCR; each CDR3 protein has one entry. The table has under 300,000 distinct CDR3 sequences, around 15% seen once; the top ten hold roughly 30%. The sequenced sample consisted of blood. These receptors all come from a woman in her forties or fifties with Graves' hyperthyroidism that later progressed to Graves' ophthalmopathy.

This chain uses TRBV6-1 with TRBJ1-1; D is ambiguous. CDR1 and CDR2 (germline): MNHNS, SASEGT. This CDR3 has 13 amino acids. V was clipped by 11 bases and J by 2 bases, with 15 bases between them. CDR3 in amino acids: CAVALLRNTEAFF. CDR3 sequence (DNA): TGTGCCGTAGCCCTCTTAAGAAACACTGAAGCTTTCTTT.

This clonotype was recorded many times. The genes are TRBV27 and TRBJ1-1; 9 nucleotides align to TRBD1. The CDR3 runs to 16 residues. Per the germline V gene, CDR1 is MNHEY and CDR2 is SMNVEV (reference sequence). V lost 3 bases to trimming and J lost 4 bases; unmatched junction nucleotides: 9. The DNA of the CDR3 is TGTGCCAGCAGTTTGGGGACAGGGTTTCGAGGCACTGAAGCTTTCTTT. Protein product: CASSLGTGFRGTEAFF.

This clonotype was detected many times. The chain is built from TRBV12-3 or TRBV12-4 and TRBJ2-3; the D gene is possibly TRBD2 (6 bases). This CDR3 has 14 amino acids. V gave up 4 bases and J gave up 2 bases, with 10 bases separating them. The DNA of the CDR3 is TGTGCCAGCAGTTCTAGCGCAGCCACAGATACGCAGTATTTT. Its protein product is CASSSSAATDTQYF.

The sample holds many counts of this clonotype. The chain employs TRBV28 and TRBJ2-5; 7 nucleotides match TRBD2. Trimming cost V 5 bases and J 5 bases; bases outside gene matches: 8. There are 14 residues in the CDR3. Germline V gene sequence: CDR1 MDHEN, CDR2 SYDVKM. CDR3 sequence: CASSPGGLRETQYF. The CDR3 region has the DNA TGTGCCAGCAGTCCCGGGGGGTTAAGGGAGACCCAGTACTTC.

To note about this clonotype: A clone one base away is much larger, so this may be a read error. V usage is TRBV10-3 and J usage is TRBJ2-7; D possibly uses TRBD1 or TRBD2 (5 bases each). This CDR3 has 12 amino acids. Trimming left V 10 bases short and J 2 bases short, with 12 bases between. Germline-derived CDR1 and CDR2 are ENHRY and SYGVKD. CDR3 amino acids: CATGRSPYEQYF. CDR3 nucleotide sequence: TGTGCCACGGGACGGAGCCCCTACGAGCAGTACTTC.

This clonotype was observed a handful of times. CDR3 residues: CASSPGGGAPGEQYF. The CDR3 DNA is TGTGCCAGCAGCCCCGGAGGGGGGGCGCCGGGTGAGCAGTACTTC. This chain connects TRBV9 to TRBJ2-7; possibly TRBD2 for D (7 bases). The CDR3 is made up of 15 amino acids. Germline assignment: CDR1 SGDLS and CDR2 YYNGEE. V gave up 4 bases and J gave up 7 bases, with 21 bases separating them.

The chain links TRBV29-1 to TRBJ1-3; no definite D call. Between the trimmed V and J ends, which lost 5 bases and 0 bases, there was a span of 5 bases. Germline values: CDR1 SQVTM, CDR2 ANQGSEA. The CDR3 has 12 amino acids. CDR3 DNA: TGCAGCGTTTACATCTCTGGAAACACCATATATTTT. As protein: CSVYISGNTIYF.

Concerning this clonotype itself: A much larger clone differs from this one at a single base, so this may be a read error. CDR3 DNA: TGTGCCACCAGCATCCGACACACCCAAGAGACCCAGTACTTC. This translates into CATSIRHTQETQYF. The rearrangement joins TRBV15 to TRBJ2-5; D is uncertain. Germline CDR1 reads LNHNV; CDR2 reads YYDKDF (reference sequence). This CDR3 has 14 amino acids. Trimming stripped 4 bases from V and 1 base from J, with 10 bases between.

This clonotype was seen repeatedly, ten times or more. J is TRBJ2-2 and V is TRBV27, with D unclear. Germline loops: CDR1 MNHEY, CDR2 SMNVEV (reference sequence). Trimming took 2 bases from V and 3 from J, leaving 7 bases between them. The CDR3 totals 14 residues. The CDR3 DNA follows: TGTGCCAGCAGTTTAAACAAGGACACCGGGGAGCTGTTTTTT. Residues: CASSLNKDTGELFF.

Comment on this clonotype: The junction departs from the called germline gene at one end, perhaps through a read error. The J gene is TRBJ2-7, the V gene TRBV18; 9 bases map to TRBD1. Per the germline V gene, CDR1 is KGHSH and CDR2 is LQKENI. The CDR3 is 16 amino acids. The CDR3 region has the DNA TGTGCCAGCCCACCACTCGACAGGGGGACCACCTACGAGCAGTACTTC. Translation gives CASPPLDRGTTYEQYF.

This clonotype showed up many times. This rearrangement joins TRBV20-1 to TRBJ2-5; D is perhaps TRBD1 or TRBD2 (6 bases each). The germline V gene has CDR1 DFQATT and CDR2 SNEGSKA (reference sequence). This CDR3 contains 14 residues. V was shortened by 1 base and J by 4 bases, with 13 bases between the two germline ends. DNA for the CDR3: TGCAGTGCTAGAGGAAGGGGGGATGGAGAGACCCAGTACTTC. Protein: CSARGRGDGETQYF.

This clonotype was picked up many times. This chain uses TRBV18 with TRBJ1-6, with D unclear. In germline, CDR1 is KGHSH, CDR2 LQKENI. Between the trimmed V and J ends, which lost 3 bases and 5 bases, there was a span of 11 bases. The CDR3 has 15 residues. This chain's CDR3 is CASSPLGFDNSPLHF. The CDR3 region has the DNA TGTGCCAGCTCACCGCTGGGATTCGATAATTCACCCCTCCACTTT.

This clonotype was seen at least ten times. V and J are TRBV3-1 and TRBJ1-2, with 7 bases aligning to TRBD1. Germline CDR1 reads LGHDT; CDR2 reads YNNKEL (reference sequence). Germline trimming cut 4 bases from V and 8 bases from J; bases unmatched to any gene: 10. The CDR3 totals 14 residues. CDR3 bases: TGTGCCAGCAGCCCGGACACAGGGGAGCGAGGCTACACCTTC. It encodes CASSPDTGERGYTF.

The chain is built from TRBV5-4 and TRBJ1-2, with 7 bases matching TRBD1. The CDR3 is 15 residues long. CDR1 and CDR2 (germline): SGHNT, YYREEE (reference sequence). Germline trimming cut 4 bases from V and 4 bases from J; bases unmatched to any gene: 10. CDR3 sequence: CASSVPGQLSYGYTF. The DNA of the CDR3 is TGTGCCAGCAGCGTACCGGGACAGTTGTCCTATGGCTACACCTTC.

This clonotype appeared many times. CDR3 loop: CASSLARGRIYGYTF. The CDR3 DNA follows: TGCGCCAGCAGCTTGGCCAGGGGGCGCATCTATGGCTACACCTTC. This chain links TRBV5-1 with TRBJ1-2; 8 positions agree with TRBD1. After removal of 0 bases from V and 4 bases from J, the junction contained 5 bases not matched to a gene. The CDR3 runs 15 residues. Per germline, CDR1 SGHRS and CDR2 YFSETQ. The whole variable domain, remainder taken from reference TRBV5-1 and TRBJ1-2, is KAGVTQTPRYLIKTRGQQVTLSCSPISGHRSVSWYQQTPGQGLQFLFEYFSETQRNKGNFPGRFSGRQFSNSRSEMNVSTLELGDSALYLCASSLARGRIYGYTFGSGTRLTVV.

The table lists this clonotype with many counts. The chain recombines TRBV7-2 with TRBJ1-2; 8 positions agree with TRBD1. This CDR3 region has 14 residues. V dropped 4 bases and J dropped 8; count of bases not matched to a gene: 9. Germline V gives CDR1 SGHTA, CDR2 FQGNSA. The CDR3 region has the DNA TGTGCCAGCAGCTCCTTCAGGGGGCGGGAAGGCTACACCTTC. This sequence encodes CASSSFRGREGYTF.

This clonotype has ten or more counts. V is TRBV3-1 and J is TRBJ1-3, with unresolved D. V was clipped by 8 bases and J by 2 bases, with 10 bases between them. The CDR3 extends over 13 amino acids. Germline values: CDR1 LGHDT, CDR2 YNNKEL (reference sequence). The CDR3 protein is CASQFLAGNTIYF. The CDR3 DNA reads TGTGCCAGCCAATTTCTTGCTGGAAACACCATATATTTT.

This clonotype was counted at least ten times. V and J are TRBV5-1 and TRBJ2-1, with TRBD2 identical over 7 bases. Per the germline V gene, CDR1 is SGHRS and CDR2 is YFSETQ. The trim removed 4 bases at V and 10 bases at J, leaving 5 bases unmatched. The CDR3 totals 12 residues. The CDR3 bases are TGCGCCAGCAGCCTCCTAGCGGAAGAGCAGTTCTTC. This encodes CASSLLAEEQFF.

This clonotype was picked up many times. The rearrangement links TRBV30 to TRBJ1-4; D unclear. Trimming took 5 bases from V and 5 from J, leaving 27 bases between them. Germline V gene data show CDR1 as GTSNPN and CDR2 as SVGIG (reference sequence). This CDR3 region has 18 residues. Written as DNA, the CDR3 is TGTGCCTGGGGCGCGTGCCGGAGATCCAATTCCTTAAATGAAAAACTGTTTTTT. As protein: CAWGACRRSNSLNEKLFF.

This clonotype was seen more than once but under ten times. A much bigger clone sits one base away, suggesting this may be a read error. The rearrangement joins TRBV7-9 to TRBJ2-7, with D unclear. The CDR3 is 11 amino acids. Per the germline V gene, CDR1 is SEHNR and CDR2 is FQNEAQ (reference sequence). V lost 4 bases and J 9 bases, leaving 10 bases between the germline ends. The CDR3 DNA reads TGTGCCAGCAGCTCTTTCAGTGTGCAGTACTTC. It translates to CASSSFSVQYF.

This clonotype was observed at least ten times. The chain uses TRBV15 and TRBJ2-1, with TRBD2 matching 8 bases. V gave up 0 bases and J gave up 5 bases; unmatched junction bases: 12. CDR3 length equals 18 residues. Germline V gene sequence: CDR1 LNHNV, CDR2 YYDKDF (reference sequence). The DNA of the CDR3 is TGTGCCACCAGCAGAGATTGGGGTAGCGGGAAGGAAAACAATGAGCAGTTCTTC. It encodes CATSRDWGSGKENNEQFF.

Ten or more counts support this clonotype. The rearrangement links TRBV6-1 to TRBJ2-5; D is possibly TRBD1 (6 bases). With 5 bases removed from V and 3 bases from J, the gap between germline ends came to 10 bases. This CDR3 region has 13 residues. The germline V gene encodes CDR1 MNHNS and CDR2 SASEGT. The chain's CDR3 is CASSTQGKETQYF. CDR3 nucleotide sequence: TGTGCCAGCAGTACCCAGGGGAAAGAGACCCAGTACTTC.

The chain carries TRBV9 and TRBJ1-1; the D is unclear. The CDR3 spans 15 residues. Trimming took 4 bases from V and 7 from J, leaving 20 bases between them. Germline V gives CDR1 SGDLS, CDR2 YYNGEE. The CDR3 loop reads CASSPPEGTDLEAFF. Written as DNA, the CDR3 is TGTGCCAGCAGCCCCCCGGAGGGTACCGACCTTGAAGCTTTCTTT.

About this clonotype itself: A much larger clone differs by one base, so this may be a read error. Written as DNA, the CDR3 is TGTGCCAGCAGCTCCCCATACCCGGGACGGATCCCGAACACTGAAGCTTTCTTT. Protein: CASSSPYPGRIPNTEAFF. This chain joins TRBV5-4 and TRBJ1-1, with D maybe TRBD1 (5 bases). The CDR3 spans 18 residues. V shed 3 bases and J shed 1 base, with 22 bases lying between them. CDR1 and CDR2 from the germline V gene are SGHNT and YYREEE (reference sequence).

The chain couples TRBV28 to TRBJ1-3; TRBD1 might be the D (5 bases). The CDR3 totals 16 residues. Germline V gene data show CDR1 as MDHEN and CDR2 as SYDVKM. Trimming shortened V by 3 bases and J by 4 bases, and 16 bases separated the two germline ends. The CDR3 DNA is TGTGCCAGCAGTTTGGGGATTGGGGACTCCGGAAACACCATATATTTT. Protein product: CASSLGIGDSGNTIYF.

This clonotype was observed a few times. The chain recombines TRBV6-1 with TRBJ1-2; D is undetermined. The CDR3 has 13 amino acids. In germline, CDR1 is MNHNS, CDR2 SASEGT. Trimming took off 4 bases at V and 5 bases at J, with 11 bases between the two ends. The CDR3: CASSVTVSYGYTF. The DNA of the CDR3 is TGTGCCAGCAGTGTTACAGTTTCTTATGGCTACACCTTC.

The rearrangement joins TRBV7-9 to TRBJ1-2; TRBD1 matches at 11 bases. The trim removed 5 bases at V and 5 bases at J, leaving 10 bases unmatched. The CDR3 spans 16 residues. Germline values: CDR1 SEHNR, CDR2 FQNEAQ (reference sequence). The CDR3 DNA reads TGTGCCAGCAGCCAAGTTGGACAGGGGGCGCGGTATGGCTACACCTTC. This gives the protein CASSQVGQGARYGYTF.

The chain uses TRBV5-1 and TRBJ2-3; the match to TRBD2 covers 7 bases. Germline V gene sequence: CDR1 SGHRS, CDR2 YFSETQ. The CDR3 contains 16 residues. With V trimmed by 0 bases and J by 1 base, 5 bases remained unmatched. In DNA, the CDR3 is TGCGCCAGCAGCTTGGCCCTAGCGGTAGGCACAGATACGCAGTATTTT. It specifies CASSLALAVGTDTQYF.

The chain employs TRBV30 and TRBJ2-5; TRBD1 agrees at 8 bases. This CDR3 is 17 amino acids long. Germline V gene lookup returns CDR1 GTSNPN and CDR2 SVGIG (reference sequence). V trimming: 1 base; J trimming: 9 bases; junction bases outside the gene matches: 19. The CDR3 here is CAWSGASMDRAWTPQYF. CDR3 nucleotide sequence: TGTGCCTGGAGTGGGGCCTCCATGGACAGGGCCTGGACCCCCCAGTACTTC.

This clonotype was observed at least ten times. The rearrangement links TRBV27 to TRBJ2-7; D unresolved. The CDR3 runs 14 residues. Trimming took 6 bases from V and 2 from J, leaving 14 bases between them. CDR1 and CDR2 from the germline V gene are MNHEY and SMNVEV (reference sequence). The CDR3 region has the DNA TGTGCCAGCAGCGCCATCCCCCCCCCCTACGAGCAGTACTTC. Residues: CASSAIPPPYEQYF.

This clonotype was seen repeatedly, ten times or more. The V and J genes are TRBV5-5 and TRBJ2-7; TRBD1 matches 8 bases. J was trimmed by 1 base and V by 6 bases; bases with no gene match: 9. The V gene's germline CDR1 is SGHKS and CDR2 YYEKEE (reference sequence). This CDR3 region has 15 residues. DNA of the CDR3: TGTGCCAGCACCCCCGGACAGGGACGGTCCTACGAGCAGTACTTC. Amino acid sequence: CASTPGQGRSYEQYF.

Many counts were recorded for this clonotype. J is TRBJ2-3 and V is TRBV29-1; D is uncertain. Between the trimmed V and J ends, which lost 4 bases and 2 bases, there was a span of 10 bases. The CDR3 length is 13 residues. CDR1 and CDR2 (germline): SQVTM, ANQGSEA. CDR3 sequence reads: CSVGWQTTDTQYF. CDR3 DNA sequence: TGCAGCGTTGGATGGCAGACCACAGATACGCAGTATTTT.